This TCR beta chain was profiled in a study of Graves' ophthalmopathy and Graves' hyperthyroidism. CDR3 size: 14 residues. Trimming removed 4 bases at V and 5 bases at J, with 17 bases between. Germline V lookup: CDR1 DFQATT, CDR2 SNEGSKA (reference sequence). From RNA, the CDR3 regions of TCR beta chains were amplified and sequenced. First-round RT-PCR with HTBI primers preceded a second-round multiplex PCR. TCRdb re-analysed the multiplex PCR reads in MiXCR, keeping a single row per CDR3 protein. The sample records approximately 540,000 distinct CDR3 sequences, approximately 37% being singletons. In regard to this clonotype: This may stem from a read error, because a much larger clone lies one nucleotide away.

The chain employs TRBV20-1 and TRBJ2-5, with D possibly being TRBD1 or TRBD2 (5 bases each). The sequencing sample was made of peripheral blood or thyroid tissue (not recorded which). The clonotype was recovered from an adult man with Graves' hyperthyroidism. CDR3 residues: CSATLRGRFETQYF. The DNA for the CDR3 is TGCAGTGCTACGCTCCGGGGCCGTTTCGAGACCCAGTACTTC.